Listed below are T cell receptor beta chains from one sample, sequenced in a study of T cell responses to AZD1222 COVID-19 vaccine. This table comes from immunoSEQ multiplex PCR, and its TCRdb copy is limited to in-frame clones, with some not included. The data show 100,000 to 130,000 clones, around 92% seen once. The sequencing here drew on peripheral blood, taken 28 days after the second AZD1222 dose. The source is an adult who received the AZD1222 COVID-19 vaccine. CDR3s include the opening cysteine and the closing phenylalanine or tryptophan. The D gene is left open where the match is weak. Rows give clone size only sometimes, using once, few, many, or a class for an expanded clone.

v_gene	abundance	d_gene	j_gene	CDR3aa	CDR3nt
TRBV27	.	TRBD1	TRBJ1-6	CASSWTGSHNSPLHF	TGTGCCAGCAGCTGGACAGGGTCCCATAATTCACCCCTCCACTTT
TRBV19	.	.	TRBJ1-5	CASSLPGQTNQPQHF	TGTGCCAGTAGTCTCCCTGGACAGACCAATCAGCCCCAGCATTTT
TRBV10-3	.	TRBD1	TRBJ2-2	CAINGGQGVPGELFF	TGTGCCATCAACGGGGGACAGGGAGTGCCCGGGGAGCTGTTTTTT
TRBV6-5	.	.	TRBJ2-7	CASNRRQETYEQYF	TGTGCCAGCAACCGAAGACAGGAGACCTACGAGCAGTACTTC
TRBV7-2	.	.	TRBJ1-5	CASSLAGLGHSNQPQHF	TGTGCCAGCAGCTTAGCCGGGCTGGGTCATAGCAATCAGCCCCAGCATTTT
TRBV5-6	.	.	TRBJ1-4	CASSLSGTSTNEKLFF	TGTGCCAGCAGCTTGTCGGGCACTTCGACTAATGAAAAACTGTTTTTT
TRBV6-4	.	.	TRBJ2-7	CASRPEQYF	TGTGCCAGCAGGCCAGAGCAGTACTTC
TRBV5-5	.	.	TRBJ1-6	CASSLSQGGGSPLHF	TGTGCCAGCAGCTTGTCCCAGGGCGGCGGGTCACCCCTCCACTTT
TRBV28	.	TRBD1	TRBJ1-5	CASSKPGQTNQPQHF	TGTGCCAGCAGCAAACCGGGACAGACCAATCAGCCCCAGCATTTT
TRBV18	.	TRBD2	TRBJ2-7	CASSLAGATYEQYF	TGTGCCAGCTCACTAGCGGGCGCTACCTACGAGCAGTACTTC
TRBV24-1	.	.	TRBJ2-7	CATSDSRPAAEQYF	TGTGCCACCAGTGACTCCAGGCCGGCGGCCGAGCAGTACTTC
TRBV19	.	.	TRBJ1-2	CASTRTAINYGYTF	TGTGCCAGTACCAGGACAGCAATAAACTATGGCTACACCTTC
TRBV2	.	TRBD2	TRBJ2-7	CASSVPSGDHEQYF	TGTGCCAGCAGTGTCCCGAGCGGGGACCACGAGCAGTACTTC
TRBV19	.	TRBD1	TRBJ1-2	CASTSDRAVGYTF	TGTGCCAGTACCTCGGACAGGGCGGTCGGCTACACCTTC
TRBV5-6	once	.	TRBJ1-4	CASSLRATNEKLFF	TGTGCCAGCAGCTTGAGAGCAACTAATGAAAAACTGTTTTTT
TRBV6-2/TRBV6-3	.	.	TRBJ1-1	CASSGWGNTEAFF	TGTGCCAGCAGTGGGTGGGGGAACACTGAAGCTTTCTTT
TRBV6-5	.	.	TRBJ1-2	CASSYSKGFYGYTF	TGTGCCAGCAGTTACTCGAAGGGTTTCTATGGCTACACCTTC
TRBV29-1	once	.	TRBJ2-1	CSVAVVSLQNYNEQFF	TGCAGCGTTGCAGTGGTCAGCCTCCAGAATTACAATGAGCAGTTCTTC
TRBV5-5	.	TRBD1	TRBJ1-5	CASSWGQDVNQPQHF	TGTGCCAGCAGCTGGGGACAGGACGTAAATCAGCCCCAGCATTTT
TRBV7-3	.	.	TRBJ1-1	CASSDGYTEAFF	TGTGCCAGCAGCGACGGGTACACTGAAGCTTTCTTT
TRBV9	.	.	TRBJ1-4	CASSQRGAANEKLFF	TGTGCCAGCAGCCAGCGGGGCGCGGCTAATGAAAAACTGTTTTTT
TRBV11-2	.	TRBD1	TRBJ2-1	CASSLPGTGVSAAQFF	TGTGCCAGCAGCCTACCAGGGACAGGGGTTTCTGCGGCGCAGTTCTTC
TRBV3-1/TRBV3-2	.	.	TRBJ2-7	CASSQEPSEQYF	TGTGCCAGCAGCCAAGAACCCTCCGAGCAGTACTTC
TRBV5-4	.	TRBD1	TRBJ1-4	CASSPGGQGGGSRVEKLFF	TGTGCCAGCAGCCCGGGCGGACAGGGGGGGGGTTCCCGCGTCGAAAAACTGTTTTTT
TRBV6-2/TRBV6-3	.	.	TRBJ2-4	CASSYSGGGNIQYF	TGTGCCAGCAGTTACTCAGGGGGTGGAAACATTCAGTACTTC
TRBV18	.	TRBD1	TRBJ1-3	CASSPAGTGATGNTIYF	TGTGCCAGCTCACCCGCCGGAACAGGGGCCACTGGAAACACCATATATTTT
TRBV28	.	.	TRBJ1-2	CASNLPGGVSGYTF	TGTGCCAGCAACCTCCCTGGCGGGGTCTCTGGCTACACCTTC
TRBV2	.	TRBD1	TRBJ1-6	CASSERWGQVTPLHF	TGTGCCAGCAGTGAACGTTGGGGACAGGTGACACCCCTCCACTTT
TRBV11-2	.	TRBD1	TRBJ2-2	CASSPLNYRGQDTGELFF	TGTGCCAGCAGCCCGCTTAACTACAGGGGGCAGGACACCGGGGAGCTGTTTTTT
TRBV7-9	.	TRBD1	TRBJ1-2	CASSTRTGYYGYTF	TGTGCCAGCAGTACTCGGACAGGCTATTATGGCTACACCTTC
TRBV2	.	.	TRBJ1-5	CASSVEGQPNQPQHF	TGTGCCAGCAGTGTCGAAGGGCAACCTAATCAGCCCCAGCATTTT
TRBV28	.	.	TRBJ2-2	CASRKGNTGELFF	TGTGCCAGCAGAAAGGGCAACACCGGGGAGCTGTTTTTT